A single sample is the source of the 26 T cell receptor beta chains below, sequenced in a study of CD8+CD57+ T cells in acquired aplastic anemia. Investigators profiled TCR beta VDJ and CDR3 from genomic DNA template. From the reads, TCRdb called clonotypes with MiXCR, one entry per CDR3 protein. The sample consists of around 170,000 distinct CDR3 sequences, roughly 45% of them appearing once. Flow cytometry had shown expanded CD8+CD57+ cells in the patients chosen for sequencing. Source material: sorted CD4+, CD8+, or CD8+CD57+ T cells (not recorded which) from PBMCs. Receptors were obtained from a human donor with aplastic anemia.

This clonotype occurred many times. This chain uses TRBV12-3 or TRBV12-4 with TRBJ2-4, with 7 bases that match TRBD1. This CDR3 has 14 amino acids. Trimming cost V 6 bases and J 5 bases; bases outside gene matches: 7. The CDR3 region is CASSPTGEQNIQYF. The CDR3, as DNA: TGTGCCAGCAGCCCAACAGGGGAGCAAAACATTCAGTACTTC.

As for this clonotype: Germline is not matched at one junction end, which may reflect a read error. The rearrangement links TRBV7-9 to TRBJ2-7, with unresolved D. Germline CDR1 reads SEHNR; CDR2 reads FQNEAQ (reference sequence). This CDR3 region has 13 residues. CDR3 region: CASSPRSSYEQYF. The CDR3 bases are TGTGCTAGCAGCCCACGGAGCTCCTACGAGCAGTACTTC.

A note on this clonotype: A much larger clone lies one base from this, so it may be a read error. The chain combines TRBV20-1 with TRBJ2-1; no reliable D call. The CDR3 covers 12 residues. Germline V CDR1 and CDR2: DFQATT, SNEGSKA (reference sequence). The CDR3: CSASTELNGQFF. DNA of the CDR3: TGCAGTGCTAGTACAGAATTGAATGGGCAGTTCTTC.

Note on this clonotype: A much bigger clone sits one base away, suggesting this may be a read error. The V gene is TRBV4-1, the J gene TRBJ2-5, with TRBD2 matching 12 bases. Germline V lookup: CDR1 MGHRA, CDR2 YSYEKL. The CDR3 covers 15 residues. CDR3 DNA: TGCGCCGGCAGCCGGACTAGCGGGATCCAAGAGACCCAGTACTTC. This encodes CAGSRTSGIQETQYF.

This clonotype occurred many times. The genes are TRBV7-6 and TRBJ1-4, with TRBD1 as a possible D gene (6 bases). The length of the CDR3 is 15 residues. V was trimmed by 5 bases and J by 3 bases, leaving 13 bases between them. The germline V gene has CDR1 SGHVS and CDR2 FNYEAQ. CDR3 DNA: TGTGCCAGCAGCGAGGGGGGGGGGGCTAATGAAAAACTGTTTTTT. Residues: CASSEGGGANEKLFF.

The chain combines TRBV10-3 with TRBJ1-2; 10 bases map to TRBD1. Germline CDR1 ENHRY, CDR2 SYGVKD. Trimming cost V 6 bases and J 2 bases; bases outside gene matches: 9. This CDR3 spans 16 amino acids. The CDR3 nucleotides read TGTGCCATCAGCAAACCCGGGACAGGGGTGAACTATGGCTACACCTTC. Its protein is CAISKPGTGVNYGYTF.

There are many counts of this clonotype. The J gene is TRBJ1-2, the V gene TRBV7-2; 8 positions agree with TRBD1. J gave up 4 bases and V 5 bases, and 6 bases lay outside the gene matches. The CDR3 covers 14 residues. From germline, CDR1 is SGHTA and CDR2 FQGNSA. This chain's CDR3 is CASSAAGTGYGYTF. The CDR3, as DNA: TGTGCCAGCAGCGCCGCCGGGACAGGCTATGGCTACACCTTC.

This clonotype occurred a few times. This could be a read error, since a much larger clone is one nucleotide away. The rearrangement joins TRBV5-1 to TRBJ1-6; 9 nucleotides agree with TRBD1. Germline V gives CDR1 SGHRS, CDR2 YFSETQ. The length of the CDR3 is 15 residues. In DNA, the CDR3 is TGCACCAGCAGTTCAGGGGACAGGGTAATTCACCCCCTCCACTTT. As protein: CTSSSGDRVIHPLHF.

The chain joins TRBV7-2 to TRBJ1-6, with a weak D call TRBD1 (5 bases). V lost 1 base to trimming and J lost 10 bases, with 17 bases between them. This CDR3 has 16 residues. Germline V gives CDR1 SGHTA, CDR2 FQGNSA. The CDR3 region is CASSLVTGPKGSPLHF. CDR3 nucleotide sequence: TGTGCCAGCAGCTTAGTAACGGGGCCCAAGGGGTCACCCCTCCACTTT.

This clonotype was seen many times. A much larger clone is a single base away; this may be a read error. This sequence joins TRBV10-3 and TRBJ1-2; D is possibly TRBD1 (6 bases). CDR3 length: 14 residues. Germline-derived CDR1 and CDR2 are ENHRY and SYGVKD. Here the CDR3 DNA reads TGTGCCATCAGTGAGTCACGGGACAAGTATGGCTACGCCTTC. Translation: CAISESRDKYGYAF.

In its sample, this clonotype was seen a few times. The CDR3 nucleotides are TGTGCCAGCAGTGAAAGGGACAGGGCGATCAATGAGCAGTTCTTC. Protein sequence: CASSERDRAINEQFF. The rearrangement uses TRBV2 and TRBJ2-1, with 9 positions matching TRBD1. Germline V lookup: CDR1 SNHLY, CDR2 FYNNEI. V trimming: 2 bases; J trimming: 6 bases; junction bases outside the gene matches: 5. This CDR3 is 15 amino acids long.

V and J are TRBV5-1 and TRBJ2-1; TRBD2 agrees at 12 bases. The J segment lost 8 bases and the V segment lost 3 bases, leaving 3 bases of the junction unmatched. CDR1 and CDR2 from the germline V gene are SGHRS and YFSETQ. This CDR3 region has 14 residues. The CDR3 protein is CASSSSGGAYEQFF. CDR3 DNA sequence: TGCGCCAGCAGCTCTAGCGGGGGGGCGTATGAGCAGTTCTTC.

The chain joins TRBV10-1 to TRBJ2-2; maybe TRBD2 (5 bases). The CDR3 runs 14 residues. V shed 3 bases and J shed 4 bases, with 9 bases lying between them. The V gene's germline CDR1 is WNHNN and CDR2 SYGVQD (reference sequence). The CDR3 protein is CASSELGPTGELFF. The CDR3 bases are TGCGCCAGCAGTGAACTAGGTCCCACCGGGGAGCTGTTTTTT.

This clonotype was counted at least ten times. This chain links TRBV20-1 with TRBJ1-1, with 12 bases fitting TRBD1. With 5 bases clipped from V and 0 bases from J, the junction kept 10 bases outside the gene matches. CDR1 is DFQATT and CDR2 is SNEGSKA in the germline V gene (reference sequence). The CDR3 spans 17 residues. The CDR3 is CSARDRGRGSMNTEAFF. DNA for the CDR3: TGCAGTGCTCGGGACAGGGGGCGCGGTAGTATGAACACTGAAGCTTTCTTT.

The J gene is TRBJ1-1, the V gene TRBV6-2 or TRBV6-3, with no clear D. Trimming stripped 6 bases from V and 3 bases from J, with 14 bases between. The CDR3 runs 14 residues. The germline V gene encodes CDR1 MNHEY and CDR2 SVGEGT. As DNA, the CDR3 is TGTGCCAGCAGACGCCCCCAGAGTTACACTGAAGCTTTCTTT. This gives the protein CASRRPQSYTEAFF.

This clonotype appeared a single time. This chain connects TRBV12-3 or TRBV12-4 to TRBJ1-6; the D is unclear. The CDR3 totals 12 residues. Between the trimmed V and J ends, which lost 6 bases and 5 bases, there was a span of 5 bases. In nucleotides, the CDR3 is TGTGCCAGCAGGGTCAATAATTCACCCCTCCACTTT. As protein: CASRVNNSPLHF.

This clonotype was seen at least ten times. The chain's CDR3 is CASSLSQGLTEAFF. The CDR3 DNA follows: TGTGCCAGCAGTTTATCGCAAGGGTTAACTGAAGCTTTCTTT. The chain uses TRBV27 and TRBJ1-1; D remains ambiguous. The germline V and J ends were trimmed by 0 bases and 5 bases, with 10 bases remaining between them. The CDR3 is 14 residues long. Germline V gene lookup returns CDR1 MNHEY and CDR2 SMNVEV (reference sequence).

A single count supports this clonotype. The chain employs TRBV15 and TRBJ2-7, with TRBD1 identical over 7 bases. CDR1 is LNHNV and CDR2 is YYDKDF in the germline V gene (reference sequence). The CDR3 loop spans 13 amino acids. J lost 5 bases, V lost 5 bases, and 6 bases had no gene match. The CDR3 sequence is CATSLDRAHEQYF. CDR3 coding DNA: TGTGCCACCAGCCTAGACAGGGCCCACGAGCAGTACTTC.

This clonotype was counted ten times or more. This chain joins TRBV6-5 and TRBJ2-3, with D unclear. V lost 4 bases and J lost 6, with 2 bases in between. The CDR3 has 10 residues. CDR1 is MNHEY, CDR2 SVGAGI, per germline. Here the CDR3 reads CASSWDTQYF. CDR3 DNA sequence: TGTGCCAGCAGTTGGGATACGCAGTATTTT.

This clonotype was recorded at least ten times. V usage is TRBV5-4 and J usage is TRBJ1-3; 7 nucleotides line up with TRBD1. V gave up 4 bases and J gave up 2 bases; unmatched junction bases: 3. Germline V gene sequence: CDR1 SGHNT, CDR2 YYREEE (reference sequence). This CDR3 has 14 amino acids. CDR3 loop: CASSGTGAGNTIYF. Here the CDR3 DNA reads TGTGCCAGCAGCGGCACAGGGGCTGGAAACACCATATATTTT.

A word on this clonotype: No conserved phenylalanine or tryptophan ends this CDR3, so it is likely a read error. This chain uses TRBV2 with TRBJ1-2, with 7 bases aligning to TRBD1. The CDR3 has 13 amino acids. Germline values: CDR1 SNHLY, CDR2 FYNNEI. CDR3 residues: CTSSETGIYGYTL. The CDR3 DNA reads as TGTACCAGCAGTGAGACAGGGATCTATGGCTACACCCTC.

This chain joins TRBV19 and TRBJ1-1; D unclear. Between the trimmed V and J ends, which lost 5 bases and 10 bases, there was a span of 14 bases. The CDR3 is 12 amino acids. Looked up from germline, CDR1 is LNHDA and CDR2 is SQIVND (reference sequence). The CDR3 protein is CASSETAGAAFF. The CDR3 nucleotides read TGTGCCAGTAGTGAGACGGCCGGCGCAGCTTTCTTT.

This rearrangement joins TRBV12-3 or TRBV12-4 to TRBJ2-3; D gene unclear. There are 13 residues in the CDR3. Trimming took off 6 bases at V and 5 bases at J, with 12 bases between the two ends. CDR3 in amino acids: CASSPDPVDTQYF. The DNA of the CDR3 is TGTGCCAGCAGCCCTGACCCAGTAGATACGCAGTATTTT.

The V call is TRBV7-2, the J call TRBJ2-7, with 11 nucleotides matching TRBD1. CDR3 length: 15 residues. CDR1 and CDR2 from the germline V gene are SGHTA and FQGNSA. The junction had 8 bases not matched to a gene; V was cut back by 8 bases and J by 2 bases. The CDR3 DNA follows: TGTGCCAGCTCACCTCCGGGACAGGGGGCCTACGAGCAGTACTTC. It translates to CASSPPGQGAYEQYF.

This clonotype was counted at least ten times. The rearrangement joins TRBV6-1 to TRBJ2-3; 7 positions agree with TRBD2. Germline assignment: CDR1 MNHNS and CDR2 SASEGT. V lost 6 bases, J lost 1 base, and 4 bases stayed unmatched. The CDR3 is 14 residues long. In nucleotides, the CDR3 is TGTGCCAGCAGGGCTAGCGGCCGCACAGATACGCAGTATTTT. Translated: CASRASGRTDTQYF.

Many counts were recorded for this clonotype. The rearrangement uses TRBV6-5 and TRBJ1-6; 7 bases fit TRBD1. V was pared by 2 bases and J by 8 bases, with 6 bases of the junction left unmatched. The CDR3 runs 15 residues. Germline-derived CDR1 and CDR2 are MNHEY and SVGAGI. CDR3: CASSYLGGLDSPLHF. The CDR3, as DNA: TGTGCCAGCAGTTACCTAGGGGGCTTGGATTCACCCCTCCACTTT.